This TCR beta chain was identified during a study of regulatory T cells in long-lasting Graves disease. According to the study, TCR beta libraries were built with iRepertoire HTBI primers and CDR3-region Arm-PCR. Using its own MiXCR run on the multiplex PCR reads, TCRdb lists one record per CDR3 protein. The sample holds 300,000 to 400,000 distinct CDR3 sequences, approximately 16% seen once. The CDR3 length is 16 residues. Germline values: CDR1 SGHRS, CDR2 YFSETQ. Concerning this clonotype itself: Antigen: not known. Germline is not matched at one junction end, which may reflect a read error.

General study findings and limits: Samples came from peripheral blood alone, without thyroid tissue.

Described time point: newly diagnosed GD, antithyroid drugs for less than 3 months. PBMC-derived RNA was used for the TCR library. A peripheral blood sample, roughly 9 milliliters in volume, was drawn into EDTA tubes. The sample also formed part of further work on T cells in Graves' hyperthyroidism and ophthalmopathy.

The sequencing used peripheral blood mononuclear cells (PBMCs), collected at new diagnosis, from a patient treated with antithyroid drugs. The chain joins TRBV5-1 to TRBJ2-3; maybe TRBD2 (5 bases). The receptor comes from a man aged 35-49 years with Graves disease. CDR3 loop: CASSLELGISTDTRYF. The CDR3 DNA sequence: TGCGCCAGCAGCTTGGAACTAGGGATCAGCACAGATACGCGGTATTTT.